These 17 T cell receptor beta chains originate from one sample sequenced in a study of regulatory T cells in long-lasting Graves disease. Time point noted: newly diagnosed GD, antithyroid drugs for less than 3 months. RNA extracted from PBMCs served as the sequencing template. HTBI primers from iRepertoire and Arm-PCR of CDR3 regions yielded the TCR beta libraries. Via MiXCR, TCRdb re-called the multiplex PCR reads, giving one row per CDR3 protein. The sample records under 250,000 distinct CDR3 sequences, roughly 18% being singletons. In addition, the sample was reused for a study of T cells in Graves' hyperthyroidism and ophthalmopathy.

Here the sequenced sample was peripheral blood mononuclear cells (PBMCs), taken at new diagnosis, from a patient treated with antithyroid drugs. All receptors derive from a woman between 25 and 40 years old with Graves disease.

The sample holds many counts of this clonotype. This chain uses TRBV10-2 with TRBJ1-4; TRBD1 is a possible D gene (5 bases). The germline V gene encodes CDR1 WSHSY and CDR2 SAAADI. This CDR3 comprises 14 residues. V was clipped by 1 base and J by 7 bases, with 10 bases between them. The CDR3 here is CASSEWGSGEKLFF. The CDR3 DNA is TGCGCCAGCAGTGAGTGGGGCTCGGGTGAAAAACTGTTTTTT.

V and J are TRBV28 and TRBJ1-5; D gene unclear. With 6 bases removed from V and 6 bases from J, the gap between germline ends came to 15 bases. The CDR3 spans 14 residues. Germline V gene sequence: CDR1 MDHEN, CDR2 SYDVKM. The CDR3: CASSPSGLVQPQHF. CDR3 bases: TGTGCCAGCAGCCCATCCGGTCTAGTTCAGCCCCAGCATTTT. Full variable domain (rest looked up from reference TRBV28 and TRBJ1-5): DVKVTQSSRYLVKRTGEKVFLECVQDMDHENMFWYRQDPGLGLRLIYFSYDVKMKEKGDIPEGYSVSREKKERFSLILESASTNQTSMYLCASSPSGLVQPQHFGDGTRLSIL.

The chain combines TRBV4-2 with TRBJ2-1; the D gene is possibly TRBD2 (6 bases). The V end was cut by 4 bases, the J end by 0 bases, with 13 bases between. Germline assignment: CDR1 LGHNA and CDR2 YNFKEQ. The CDR3 length is 16 residues. DNA for the CDR3: TGTGCCAGCAGCCCTATTGGGGGGAGCTCCTACAATGAGCAGTTCTTC. Its protein is CASSPIGGSSYNEQFF.

The V and J genes are TRBV28 and TRBJ2-1; 10 bases fit TRBD2. The J call may be mistaken, given a closer DNA end match to TRBJ2-5. In germline, CDR1 is MDHEN, CDR2 SYDVKM. The CDR3 is made up of 15 amino acids. The CDR3 coding sequence is TGTGCCAGCAGTTTAACTAGCGGGACTGTAGAGACCCAGTACTTC. Translation gives CASSLTSGTVETQYF.

This clonotype has ten or more counts. This rearrangement joins TRBV19 to TRBJ2-7; tentatively, D is TRBD2 (5 bases). Per the germline V gene, CDR1 is LNHDA and CDR2 is SQIVND (reference sequence). The CDR3 consists of 16 residues. The V end was cut by 5 bases, the J end by 5 bases, with 22 bases between. The CDR3 bases are TGTGCCAGTAGTCCCTTACGCGGGCCCCTTAGGCACGAGCAGTACTTC. Translated: CASSPLRGPLRHEQYF.

This clonotype has at least ten counts. CDR3 sequence (DNA): TGCAGTGCTCCCGACAGGGCTTATTCCTACGAGCAGTACTTC. Translation: CSAPDRAYSYEQYF. The chain carries TRBV20-1 and TRBJ2-7, with 7 nucleotides matching TRBD1. Trimming cost V 5 bases and J 1 base; bases outside gene matches: 8. This CDR3 has 14 residues. Germline CDR1 reads DFQATT; CDR2 reads SNEGSKA (reference sequence).

This clonotype showed up many times. The chain is built from TRBV11-3 and TRBJ2-5; D not resolved. The germline gives CDR1 SGHNT, CDR2 YENEEA. CDR3 length: 13 residues. Trimming took off 2 bases at V and 5 bases at J, with 9 bases between the two ends. CDR3 sequence: CASSLMSVETQYF. As DNA, the CDR3 is TGTGCCAGCAGCTTAATGTCTGTGGAGACCCAGTACTTC.

There are many counts of this clonotype. The V and J genes are TRBV4-1 and TRBJ1-2; tentative D call: TRBD1 (6 bases). CDR3 size: 13 residues. The V gene lost 0 bases and the J gene lost 5 bases, with 7 bases spanning the gap. Germline V gives CDR1 MGHRA, CDR2 YSYEKL. CDR3 DNA sequence: TGCGCCAGCAGCCAAGAGAGGGGGTATGGCTACACCTTC. It codes for CASSQERGYGYTF.

The chain uses TRBV7-9 and TRBJ2-7; either TRBD1 or TRBD2 may supply D (5 bases each). The CDR3 contains 17 residues. Germline V gene sequence: CDR1 SEHNR, CDR2 FQNEAQ (reference sequence). V was pared by 5 bases and J by 0 bases, with 20 bases between. The CDR3 protein is CASSRGAGGLSSYEQYF. CDR3 bases: TGTGCCAGCAGCCGTGGGGCTGGGGGTTTAAGCTCCTACGAGCAGTACTTC.

This clonotype was picked up a small number of times. The chain uses TRBV5-5 and TRBJ2-7, with D unresolved. Deletions cut 4 bases from V and 3 bases from J, with 14 bases between. There are 14 residues in the CDR3. Germline V gene lookup returns CDR1 SGHKS and CDR2 YYEKEE (reference sequence). The CDR3 DNA sequence: TGTGCCAGCAGCCTCTCGGACCGAATCTACGAGCAGTACTTC. This encodes CASSLSDRIYEQYF.

CDR3 sequence: CSAREGFMGATLKLFF. In nucleotides, the CDR3 is TGCAGTGCTAGAGAAGGATTTATGGGGGCTACTTTAAAACTGTTTTTT. This chain joins TRBV20-1 and TRBJ1-4; TRBD1 might be the D (6 bases). CDR1 is DFQATT and CDR2 is SNEGSKA in the germline V gene (reference sequence). The V end lost 0 bases, the J end lost 10 bases, and 21 bases lay between the germline ends. The CDR3 sequence is 16 residues long.

This clonotype was seen ten or more times. Relative to the germline gene, one junction end is altered; a read error may explain this. This rearrangement joins TRBV7-2 to TRBJ2-1; possibly TRBD2 for D (5 bases). CDR3 length equals 15 residues. Germline loops: CDR1 SGHTA, CDR2 FQGNSA. CDR3 DNA: TGTGCCAGCAGCCTAGCTGTAAGCTCCTACAATGAGCAGTTCTTC. It yields the protein CASSLAVSSYNEQFF.

This clonotype has a count of ten or more. The V and J genes are TRBV2 and TRBJ1-6; D remains ambiguous. Trimming cost V 5 bases and J 5 bases, with 7 bases left between them. Germline V lookup: CDR1 SNHLY, CDR2 FYNNEI. The CDR3 runs 13 residues. The DNA for the CDR3 is TGTGCCAGCAGTCGAGAAAATAATTCACCCCTCCACTTT. This gives the protein CASSRENNSPLHF.

In this sample, this clonotype turned up many times. The rearrangement uses TRBV6-2 or TRBV6-3 and TRBJ2-1; 7 bases match TRBD2. Germline values: CDR1 MNHEY, CDR2 SVGEGT. This CDR3 contains 15 residues. Unmatched junction bases numbered 12, after V lost 5 bases and J lost 8 bases. CDR3 nucleotide sequence: TGTGCCAGCAGTGATCCCCGTGGGAGGGCCTATGAGCAGTTCTTC. Its protein is CASSDPRGRAYEQFF.

The chain couples TRBV30 to TRBJ1-1; D ambiguous. V dropped 3 bases and J dropped 6 bases, with 11 bases sitting between them. Per germline, CDR1 GTSNPN and CDR2 SVGIG (reference sequence). CDR3 length: 12 amino acids. Here the CDR3 DNA reads TGTGCCTGGAGGGGAATCAAGGCTGAAGCTTTCTTT. Its translation is CAWRGIKAEAFF.

This clonotype was detected only a few times. The chain uses TRBV5-4 and TRBJ1-2; D is uncertain. Trimming cost V 9 bases and J 8 bases, with 35 bases left between them. Looked up from germline, CDR1 is SGHNT and CDR2 is YYREEE (reference sequence). This CDR3 spans 18 amino acids. CDR3 residues: CATQLGILGITDPGGYTF. The CDR3 nucleotides read TGTGCCACGCAGCTTGGTATACTCGGGATCACTGACCCGGGGGGCTACACCTTC.

At least ten counts were recorded for this clonotype. J is TRBJ2-3 and V is TRBV7-3; no definite D call. This CDR3 region has 13 residues. Germline V CDR1 and CDR2: SGHTA, FQGTGA. Trimming cost V 5 bases and J 4 bases, with 10 bases left between them. The CDR3 here is CASSPSGSDTQYF. DNA of the CDR3: TGTGCCAGCAGCCCGTCGGGCTCAGATACGCAGTATTTT.